One and the same sample provided the 19 T cell receptor beta chains below, sequenced in a study of breast tumors, draining lymph nodes, adjacent tissues. Breast cancer patients provided tissue from their axillary draining lymph nodes. A single record per CDR3 protein comes from TCRdb applying MiXCR to the multiplex PCR reads. The sample lists around 150,000 distinct CDR3 sequences; less than 35% were seen once. The sequenced material came from axillary lymph node tissue. The receptors originated from a female donor with breast cancer. Some clones in this sample may be carry-over from other donors' samples.

This clonotype was counted many times. This rearrangement joins TRBV7-8 to TRBJ2-5; 11 nucleotides line up with TRBD2. From germline, CDR1 is SGHVS and CDR2 FQNEAQ. V trimming: 2 bases; J trimming: 5 bases; junction bases outside the gene matches: 7. The CDR3 sequence is 16 residues long. The CDR3 DNA is TGTGCCAGCAGCTTATGGGTAGCGGGGGGGCGGGAGACCCAGTACTTC. Protein sequence: CASSLWVAGGRETQYF.

A single count supports this clonotype. An end of the junction does not agree with germline; a read error may underlie this. The chain combines TRBV12-3 or TRBV12-4 with TRBJ2-3; D unresolved. The CDR3 covers 15 residues. Here the CDR3 reads CAGSFAASSTDTQYF. In DNA form, the CDR3 reads TGTGCCGGCAGTTTCGCGGCGTCAAGCACAGATACGCAGTATTTT.

This clonotype was counted at least ten times. The CDR3 DNA sequence: TGTGCCAGTAGTCCCACCTCAGATACGCAGTATTTT. This gives the protein CASSPTSDTQYF. J is TRBJ2-3 and V is TRBV19; D not resolved. V lost 5 bases to trimming and J lost 4 bases, with 7 bases between them. The length of the CDR3 is 12 residues. The germline gives CDR1 LNHDA, CDR2 SQIVND (reference sequence).

This clonotype was recorded at least ten times. The chain employs TRBV2 and TRBJ1-2; D is perhaps TRBD1 (6 bases). Germline V lookup: CDR1 SNHLY, CDR2 FYNNEI. The ends were cut back, 5 bases at V and 8 bases at J, with 9 bases in the middle. The CDR3 is made up of 11 amino acids. CDR3 coding DNA: TGTGCCAGCAGTTACAGGGTCGGCTACACCTTC. Its translation is CASSYRVGYTF.

This clonotype was picked up many times. A read error is possible here, since a much larger clone lies one base away. The chain recombines TRBV7-2 with TRBJ2-3, with TRBD2 matching 8 bases. Germline loops: CDR1 SGHTA, CDR2 FQGNSA. The trim removed 0 bases at V and 10 bases at J, leaving 15 bases unmatched. The CDR3 is 17 residues long. The CDR3 spells CASSLAPGGGSQNPQYF. The CDR3 DNA reads as TGTGCCAGCAGCTTAGCGCCGGGCGGGGGGTCCCAAAATCCGCAGTATTTT.

This clonotype was found many times. The V gene is TRBV2, the J gene TRBJ1-2, with D tentatively TRBD1 (6 bases). Germline-derived CDR1 and CDR2 are SNHLY and FYNNEI. The CDR3 is made up of 14 amino acids. Between the trimmed V and J ends, which lost 3 bases and 8 bases, there was a span of 16 bases. The chain's CDR3 is CASSDRKGHPGYTF. The CDR3 nucleotides read TGTGCCAGCAGTGATCGCAAGGGACACCCGGGCTACACCTTC.

This clonotype was seen repeatedly, ten times or more. The chain employs TRBV14 and TRBJ2-7, with TRBD1 matching over 9 bases. With 3 bases clipped from V and 7 bases from J, the junction kept 1 base outside the gene matches. This CDR3 has 12 amino acids. The V gene's germline CDR1 is SGHDN and CDR2 FVKESK. The CDR3 loop is CASSQGTGEQYV. DNA for the CDR3: TGTGCCAGCAGCCAGGGGACAGGGGAGCAGTACGTC.

This chain links TRBV6-6 with TRBJ1-1; TRBD1 matches 9 bases. CDR3 length equals 14 residues. V lost 3 bases to trimming and J lost 3 bases; unmatched junction nucleotides: 2. Germline CDR1 and CDR2: MNHNY and SVGAGI (reference sequence). This chain's CDR3 is CASSYRQGDTEAFF. DNA for the CDR3: TGTGCCAGCAGTTATAGACAGGGGGACACTGAAGCTTTCTTT.

This clonotype was seen ten or more times. Being one base from a much bigger clone, this may be a read error. This is likely a read error, given that the CDR3 carries no conserved phenylalanine or tryptophan at its end. The chain joins TRBV19 to TRBJ1-2, with TRBD1 identical over 7 bases. V trimming: 6 bases; J trimming: 3 bases; junction bases outside the gene matches: 4. CDR1 is LNHDA and CDR2 is SQIVND in the germline V gene (reference sequence). This CDR3 comprises 13 residues. DNA for the CDR3: TGTGCCAGTAGCCCACAGGGGTACTATGGCTACACCGTC. Translated: CASSPQGYYGYTV.

This clonotype occurred many times. The chain has TRBV20-1 and TRBJ1-5, with D possibly matching TRBD1 (6 bases). With 1 base removed from V and 7 bases from J, the gap between germline ends came to 14 bases. Germline V gives CDR1 DFQATT, CDR2 SNEGSKA (reference sequence). The CDR3 extends over 14 amino acids. The DNA of the CDR3 is TGCAGTGCTAGAGCAGGGGCGTCAGGACAGCCCCAGCATTTT. Translation gives CSARAGASGQPQHF.

This clonotype appeared many times. V and J are TRBV6-6 and TRBJ1-2; TRBD1 is a possible D gene (5 bases). The V end lost 6 bases, the J end lost 8 bases, and 16 bases lay between the germline ends. CDR1 is MNHNY and CDR2 is SVGAGI in the germline V gene (reference sequence). CDR3 length: 13 residues. The chain's CDR3 is CASSPDSMDGYTF. Here the CDR3 DNA reads TGTGCCAGCAGCCCCGACAGCATGGACGGCTACACCTTC.

This clonotype was found many times. This chain links TRBV30 with TRBJ1-2; D remains unclear. The CDR3 covers 16 residues. Trimming pared 4 bases from V and 0 bases from J, leaving 18 bases between. Germline lookup yields CDR1 GTSNPN and CDR2 SVGIG (reference sequence). CDR3 protein: CAWIATDRESNYGYTF. The CDR3 DNA follows: TGTGCCTGGATCGCGACGGACCGGGAATCTAACTATGGCTACACCTTC.

The V gene is TRBV6-6, the J gene TRBJ1-6; D is possibly TRBD1 (6 bases). The CDR3 sequence is 17 residues long. Between the trimmed V and J ends, which lost 6 bases and 7 bases, there was a span of 22 bases. The germline gives CDR1 MNHNY, CDR2 SVGAGI (reference sequence). The CDR3 spells CASSPTPTGTQNSPLHF. In DNA, the CDR3 is TGTGCCAGCAGCCCTACTCCGACAGGAACCCAGAATTCACCCCTCCACTTT.

The chain joins TRBV9 to TRBJ2-3; TRBD1 matches 7 bases. This CDR3 spans 17 amino acids. Germline V gene data show CDR1 as SGDLS and CDR2 as YYNGEE. After removal of 3 bases from V and 11 bases from J, the junction contained 21 bases not matched to a gene. The CDR3 DNA follows: TGTGCCAGCAGCGGACCCTCCGGGACAGACACCTACAATGAGCAGTATTTT. This gives the protein CASSGPSGTDTYNEQYF. Supplemented by reference TRBV9 and TRBJ2-3, the full variable domain reads DSGVTQTPKHLITATGQRVTLRCSPRSGDLSVYWYQQSLDQGLQFLIQYYNGEERAKGNILERFSAQQFPDLHSELNLSSLELGDSALYFCASSGPSGTDTYNEQYFGPGTRLTVL.

The J gene is TRBJ2-7, the V gene TRBV20-1; TRBD1 aligns across 11 bases. The CDR3 totals 16 residues. CDR1 DFQATT and CDR2 SNEGSKA come from the germline V gene (reference sequence). V shed 6 bases and J 0 bases; nucleotides not matched to a gene: 10. In DNA, the CDR3 is TGCAGTGCCCTTCGGGGACAGGGGGGTTCCTCCTACGAGCAGTACGTC. Translating it yields CSALRGQGGSSYEQYV.

This clonotype was counted only a few times. The rearrangement joins TRBV7-6 to TRBJ1-1; TRBD1 aligns across 7 bases. The J segment lost 5 bases and the V segment lost 5 bases, leaving 11 bases of the junction unmatched. CDR1 SGHVS and CDR2 FNYEAQ come from the germline V gene. The CDR3 runs to 15 residues. The CDR3, as DNA: TGTGCCAGCAGCGCCCGACAGGGAATGAGGACTGAAGCTTTCTTT. It translates to CASSARQGMRTEAFF.

Note on this clonotype: This may be a read error: a much more frequent sequence differs by one nucleotide. This chain uses TRBV14 with TRBJ2-1; D remains ambiguous. From germline, CDR1 is SGHDN and CDR2 FVKESK. The CDR3 is 15 amino acids. CDR3 nucleotide sequence: TGTGCCAGCAGCCAAGTCCCGGGCTCCTACAATGAGCCGTTCTTC. Protein product: CASSQVPGSYNEPFF. Complete variable domain (other parts from reference TRBV14 and TRBJ2-1): EAGVTQFPSHSVIEKGQTVTLRCDPISGHDNLYWYRRVMGKEIKFLLHFVKESKQDESGMPNNRFLAERTGGTYSTLKVQPAELEDSGVYFCASSQVPGSYNEPFFGPGTRLTVL.

In this sample, this clonotype turned up many times. The chain carries TRBV6-6 and TRBJ2-6; weak D call: TRBD2 (6 bases). CDR3 size: 15 residues. The germline CDR1 and CDR2 sequences are MNHNY and SVGAGI (reference sequence). Trimming removed 4 bases from V and 2 bases from J, with 9 bases in between. CDR3 loop: CASSSGGAGANVLTF. CDR3 sequence (DNA): TGTGCCAGCAGTTCCGGGGGAGCTGGGGCCAACGTCCTGACTTTC.

Turning to this clonotype: One base away lies a much larger clone, so this may be a sequencing read error. This rearrangement joins TRBV3-1 to TRBJ1-2; no reliable D call. Germline V gene data show CDR1 as LGHDT and CDR2 as YNNKEL (reference sequence). The CDR3 has 11 amino acids. The CDR3 nucleotides read TGTGCCAGCAGCCAAGGGTCCTCAGAGGCCTTC. Residues: CASSQGSSEAF.